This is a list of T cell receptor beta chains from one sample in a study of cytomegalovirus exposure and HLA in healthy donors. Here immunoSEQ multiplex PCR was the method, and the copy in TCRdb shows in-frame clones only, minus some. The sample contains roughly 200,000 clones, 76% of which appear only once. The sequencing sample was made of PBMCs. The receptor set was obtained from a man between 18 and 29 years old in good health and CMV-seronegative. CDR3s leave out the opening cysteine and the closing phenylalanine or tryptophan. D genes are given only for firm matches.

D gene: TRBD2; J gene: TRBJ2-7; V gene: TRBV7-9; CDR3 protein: ASSPQRDLYEQY
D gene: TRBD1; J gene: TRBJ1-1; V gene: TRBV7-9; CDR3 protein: ASSPPGTGEIGEAF
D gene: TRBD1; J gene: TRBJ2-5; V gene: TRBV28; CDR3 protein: ASSKQGAGETQY
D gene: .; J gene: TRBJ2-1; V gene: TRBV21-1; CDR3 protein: ASRPLDRGYNEQF
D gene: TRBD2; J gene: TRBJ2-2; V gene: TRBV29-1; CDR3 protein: SVRAGGSGELF
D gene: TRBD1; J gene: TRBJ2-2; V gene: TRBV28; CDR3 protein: ASSFRGTGLSGELF
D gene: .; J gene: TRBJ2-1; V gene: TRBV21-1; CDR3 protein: ASSPLFGQGAAQSSYNEQF
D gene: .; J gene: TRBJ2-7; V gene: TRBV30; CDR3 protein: AWSVSGSYEQY
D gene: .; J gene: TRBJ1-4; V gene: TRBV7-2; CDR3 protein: ASSLRGEIPNEKLF
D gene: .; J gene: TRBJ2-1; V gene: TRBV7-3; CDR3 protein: ASSLNGGAGRNEQF
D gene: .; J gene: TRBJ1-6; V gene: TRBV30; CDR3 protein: ASHAQLARSPLH
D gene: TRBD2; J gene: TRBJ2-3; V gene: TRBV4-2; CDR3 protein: ASSQLGLAGDNGETDTQY
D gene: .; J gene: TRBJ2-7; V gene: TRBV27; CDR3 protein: ASSLIIGGRFSEQY
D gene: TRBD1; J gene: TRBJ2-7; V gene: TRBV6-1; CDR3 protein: AGRTGVSYEQY
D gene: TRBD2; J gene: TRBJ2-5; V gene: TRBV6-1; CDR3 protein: ASSEGTNRYTETQY
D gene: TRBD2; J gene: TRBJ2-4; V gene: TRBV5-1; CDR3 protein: ASSRTSGRAMAKNIQY
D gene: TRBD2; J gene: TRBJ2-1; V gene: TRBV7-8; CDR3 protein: ASSLWGTSGWYNEQF
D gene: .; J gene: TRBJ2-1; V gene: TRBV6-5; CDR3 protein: ASRLRTDYNEQF
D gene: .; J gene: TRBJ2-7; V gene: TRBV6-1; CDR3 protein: ASSEDSNEQY
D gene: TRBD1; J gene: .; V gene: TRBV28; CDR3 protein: ASRTEGPGGLEQY
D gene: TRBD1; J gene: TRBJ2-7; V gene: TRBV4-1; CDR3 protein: ASSQGPLTGLEQY
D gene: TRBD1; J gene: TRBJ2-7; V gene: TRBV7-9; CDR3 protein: ASSLGQGYYEQY
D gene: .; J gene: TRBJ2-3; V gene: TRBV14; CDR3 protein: ASSQDNYPGSSTDTQY
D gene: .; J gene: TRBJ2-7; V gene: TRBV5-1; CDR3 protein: ASSLHRGLGLSSYEQY
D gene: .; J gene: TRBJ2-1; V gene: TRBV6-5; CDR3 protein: ASSELEENEQF
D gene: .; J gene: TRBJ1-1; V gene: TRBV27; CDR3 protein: ASSLQDRMNTEAF
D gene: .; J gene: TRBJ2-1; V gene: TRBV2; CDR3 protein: ASSVGSEQF
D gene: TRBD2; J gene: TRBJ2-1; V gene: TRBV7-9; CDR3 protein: ASRLAGALNEQF